This TCR beta chain emerged from a study of T cell responses to AZD1222 COVID-19 vaccine. Study-wide findings and caveats: Without day 14 samples, only post-peak T cell repertoires were studied. Donors in the cohort were predominantly white British and more often female, and clonal diversity was possibly underestimated.

With respect to this clone: Its antigen is not identified.

Profiling relied on immunoSEQ multiplex PCR, and the TCRdb table lists in-frame clones only, not all of them. Of 25,000 to 35,000 clones detected, 93% appear once; the ten largest clones hold around 8.1%. The receptor's source is an adult in good health. The specimen was peripheral blood, collected on day 0 of AZD1222 vaccination.

CDR3 protein: CASSWPLQTPPLHF. DNA of the CDR3: TGTGCCAGTAGTTGGCCGTTACAGACCCCACCCCTCCACTTT. The V call is TRBV19, the J call TRBJ1-6; no definite D call. V lost 5 bases and J 11 bases, leaving 16 bases between the germline ends. Germline V lookup: CDR1 LNHDA, CDR2 SQIVND (reference sequence). The CDR3 consists of 14 residues.